This paragraph reports one TCR beta chain. Its cognate antigen is unknown. Sequencing followed a ViraFEST assay step that expanded antigen-specific CD4+ T cells with viral peptide pools. Having been cultured for around nine days, the cells underwent CD4+ T cell isolation. PCR showed that the person got SARS-CoV-2 infection at some point between March and December 2020. Clones were sequenced by immunoSEQ multiplex PCR, and TCRdb holds only the in-frame ones, with some missing. The table includes 40,000 to 50,000 clones, 65% to 70% detected once. The sample originates from a study of vaccination effects on CD4 cells after COVID-19. The CDR3 consists of 16 residues. Trimming took 5 bases from V and 7 from J, leaving 18 bases between them. Germline CDR1 MNHEY, CDR2 SMNVEV (reference sequence).

The rearrangement links TRBV27 to TRBJ1-6; D perhaps matches TRBD1 (6 bases). The sequence was obtained from a human donor who had a prior SARS-CoV-2 infection. The source material was CD4+ T cells from PBMCs cultured with a peptide pool, sampled before COVID-19 vaccination. CDR3 DNA sequence: TGTGCCAGCAGTCCGACTTTACTACAGGGAAATTCACCCCTCCACTTT. Translating gives CASSPTLLQGNSPLHF.